The TCR beta chain described here comes from a study of technical replicates of blood from several donors. Some clones are missing from TCRdb's copy, which holds only in-frame ones; the method was immunoSEQ multiplex PCR. This repertoire shows about 81,000 clones, approximately 96% found once; its top ten account for under 0.4%. V was trimmed by 3 bases and J by 3 bases, leaving 12 bases between them. The CDR3 runs to 14 residues. Germline V gene lookup returns CDR1 GTSNPN and CDR2 SVGIG (reference sequence). The specimen sequenced was T cells isolated from PBMCs. V is TRBV30 and J is TRBJ1-5, with a tentative D call TRBD1 (6 bases). The sequence was obtained from a human donor in good health. CDR3 bases: TGTGCCTGGAGCAAAACAGGGCTCAATCAGCCCCAGCATTTT. Its protein is CAWSKTGLNQPQHF.